The entry below describes one T cell receptor (beta chain). The germline gives CDR1 SEHNR, CDR2 FQNEAQ (reference sequence). The V end lost 5 bases, the J end lost 0 bases, and 13 bases lay between the germline ends. The CDR3 consists of 15 residues. This sample stems from a study of blood T cell repertoires in COVID-19. Study details: Samples of COVID-19 (acute and convalescent) were obtained from the United States, Italy and Spain. From T cells, B-cell-depleted T cells, or PBMCs came the material, which was cDNA or gDNA.

Original processing notes: For nucleated cells, counts were estimated from reference gene primer amplification. Data came from immunoSEQ multiplex PCR; TCRdb stores just in-frame clones and leaves some out. V and J calls and clone size follow that table, whereas D and trimming were derived from the DNA. The profile shows 95,000 to 150,000 clones, 80% to 90% of them singletons. The sequence was collected from a man in his 70s with active or convalescent COVID-19. Sequenced sample: peripheral blood. The gene calls are TRBV7-9 and TRBJ1-2, with a weak D call TRBD1 (6 bases). The CDR3 here is CASSPDSRSNYGYTF. DNA for the CDR3: TGTGCCAGCAGCCCGGACAGCCGATCTAACTATGGCTACACCTTC.